The 15 T cell receptor beta chains reported below all come from one sample, sequenced in a study of shared clonotypes between healthy human individuals. Assay used: immunoSEQ multiplex PCR; TCRdb lists only in-frame clones, some missing. The sample shows 2.3 million or so clones, roughly 93% of them seen only once. Sequences were obtained from naive CD4+ T cells from PBMCs. Subset indicated: CD45RA+ positively selected. The receptors were sampled from a man between 18 and 29 years old in good health. Some clones in this sample may be carry-over from other donors' samples.

The chain joins TRBV10-3 to TRBJ2-2; no definite D call. This CDR3 has 15 amino acids. Germline V gene data show CDR1 as ENHRY and CDR2 as SYGVKD. V shed 3 bases and J shed 4 bases, with 12 bases lying between them. CDR3 region: CAISDQTKRTGELFF. CDR3 in DNA: TGTGCCATCAGTGATCAAACAAAACGCACCGGGGAGCTGTTTTTT.

The V call is TRBV5-1, the J call TRBJ1-5; weak D call: TRBD1 (6 bases). The germline V and J ends were trimmed by 5 bases and 7 bases, with 16 bases remaining between them. Germline CDR1 is SGHRS and CDR2 is YFSETQ. This CDR3 comprises 14 residues. CDR3: CASRVTGHTQPQHF. CDR3 nucleotide sequence: TGCGCCAGCAGAGTTACGGGACACACCCAGCCCCAGCATTTT. Using reference TRBV5-1 and TRBJ1-5 for the parts outside the CDR3, the full variable domain is KAGVTQTPRYLIKTRGQQVTLSCSPISGHRSVSWYQQTPGQGLQFLFEYFSETQRNKGNFPGRFSGRQFSNSRSEMNVSTLELGDSALYLCASRVTGHTQPQHFGDGTRLSIL.

This chain's CDR3 is CASSVVGGRFNEQFF. As DNA, the CDR3 is TGTGCCAGCAGTGTAGTTGGTGGGAGATTCAATGAGCAGTTCTTC. The chain has TRBV2 and TRBJ2-1; D perhaps matches TRBD2 (5 bases). This CDR3 region has 15 residues. Germline CDR1 is SNHLY and CDR2 is FYNNEI. V dropped 4 bases and J dropped 6 bases, with 16 bases sitting between them.

J is TRBJ2-1 and V is TRBV5-4; 7 positions match TRBD1. The trim removed 3 bases at V and 7 bases at J, leaving 7 bases unmatched. This CDR3 is built from 14 residues. Germline V gives CDR1 SGHNT, CDR2 YYREEE (reference sequence). CDR3 nucleotide sequence: TGTGCCAGCAGCTCCTTCAGGGGGAATAATGAGCAGTTCTTC. This gives the protein CASSSFRGNNEQFF.

This rearrangement joins TRBV19 to TRBJ1-5, with no clear D. The CDR3 sequence is 14 residues long. Trimming took off 3 bases at V and 3 bases at J, with 9 bases between the two ends. Germline V CDR1 and CDR2: LNHDA, SQIVND (reference sequence). CDR3 in DNA: TGTGCCAGTAGTATCGGACGGATCAATCAGCCCCAGCATTTT. This sequence encodes CASSIGRINQPQHF.

As concerns this clone: The sample contains more than one DNA sequence encoding this CDR3. The V call is TRBV29-1, the J call TRBJ1-2, with TRBD1 matching over 10 bases. CDR3 length equals 13 residues. Germline CDR1 is SQVTM and CDR2 is ANQGSEA. Trimming took 2 bases from V and 4 from J; bases not matched to a gene: 1. The CDR3 DNA follows: TGCAGCGTTGAACGGGACAGGGGCTATGGCTACACCTTC. Its protein is CSVERDRGYGYTF.

This chain uses TRBV18 with TRBJ2-7; 7 nucleotides agree with TRBD1. Germline loops: CDR1 KGHSH, CDR2 LQKENI. The CDR3 has 14 residues. Trimming took 3 bases from V and 2 from J; bases not matched to a gene: 4. CDR3 sequence: CASSPMTGPYEQYF. CDR3 DNA sequence: TGTGCCAGCTCACCTATGACAGGGCCCTACGAGCAGTACTTC.

The chain couples TRBV7-2 to TRBJ2-7; 10 bases align to TRBD1. The junction had 6 bases not matched to a gene; V was cut back by 1 base and J by 0 bases. CDR3 size: 17 residues. Germline CDR1 SGHTA, CDR2 FQGNSA. The CDR3 coding sequence is TGTGCCAGCAGCTTAGGAATCGGGACAGGGGCCTCCTACGAGCAGTACTTC. It yields the protein CASSLGIGTGASYEQYF. Supplemented by reference TRBV7-2 and TRBJ2-7, the full variable domain reads GAGVSQSPSNKVTEKGKDVELRCDPISGHTALYWYRQSLGQGLEFLIYFQGNSAPDKSGLPSDRFSAERTGGSVSTLTIQRTQQEDSAVYLCASSLGIGTGASYEQYFGPGTRLTVT.

This rearrangement joins TRBV4-2 to TRBJ1-3; D is possibly TRBD1 (6 bases). The ends were cut back, 1 base at V and 8 bases at J, with 18 bases in the middle. Germline V lookup: CDR1 LGHNA, CDR2 YNFKEQ. CDR3 length: 16 amino acids. The CDR3 nucleotides read TGTGCCAGCAGCCAAGTAGGGTTGGACAACAGGGACACCATATATTTT. Translation: CASSQVGLDNRDTIYF.

This clone was observed once. The chain uses TRBV29-1 and TRBJ2-1; perhaps D is TRBD1 or TRBD2 (7 bases each). The V gene lost 6 bases and the J gene lost 3 bases, with 15 bases spanning the gap. This CDR3 has 14 amino acids. CDR1 SQVTM and CDR2 ANQGSEA come from the germline V gene. The CDR3 loop reads CSVKGAGVYNEQFF. The CDR3 DNA is TGCAGCGTCAAGGGGGCGGGAGTCTACAATGAGCAGTTCTTC.

The V and J genes are TRBV6-5 and TRBJ2-3; 8 nucleotides agree with TRBD2. In germline, CDR1 is MNHEY, CDR2 SVGAGI. This CDR3 has 14 amino acids. V lost 6 bases to trimming and J lost 0 bases; unmatched junction nucleotides: 2. The CDR3 DNA reads as TGTGCCAGCAGGACTAGCGCGAGCACAGATACGCAGTATTTT. Translating gives CASRTSASTDTQYF.

This chain links TRBV2 with TRBJ1-5; D remains unclear. The CDR3 runs to 13 residues. Germline V CDR1 and CDR2: SNHLY, FYNNEI. Trimming removed 5 bases at V and 5 bases at J, with 10 bases between. CDR3 DNA: TGTGCCAGCAGTATTAACAGAGATCAGCCCCAGCATTTT. Translating gives CASSINRDQPQHF.

The V and J genes are TRBV11-2 and TRBJ2-6; 10 bases align to TRBD1. Germline-derived CDR1 and CDR2 are SGHAT and FQNNGV. The V gene end was trimmed by 11 bases and the J gene end by 0 bases; junction bases not matched to a gene: 16. The CDR3 consists of 19 residues. The CDR3 DNA follows: TGTGCCTCCCGGTCAGGGACAGGGGTTCTCCTCTCTGGGGCCAACGTCCTGACTTTC. The encoded protein is CASRSGTGVLLSGANVLTF. The full variable domain, its missing parts supplied by reference TRBV11-2 and TRBJ2-6, is EAGVAQSPRYKIIEKRQSVAFWCNPISGHATLYWYQQILGQGPKLLIQFQNNGVVDDSQLPKDRFSAERLKGVDSTLKIQPAKLEDSAVYLCASRSGTGVLLSGANVLTFGAGSRLTVL.

This rearrangement joins TRBV7-2 to TRBJ2-3; 9 nucleotides match TRBD2. Looked up from germline, CDR1 is SGHTA and CDR2 is FQGNSA. The CDR3 consists of 16 residues. V was pared by 0 bases and J by 6 bases, with 7 bases of the junction left unmatched. CDR3 residues: CASSLAGGRAGDTQYF. CDR3 DNA: TGTGCCAGCAGCTTAGCTGGCGGGAGGGCCGGGGATACGCAGTATTTT. The whole variable domain, filled in from reference TRBV7-2 and TRBJ2-3, reads GAGVSQSPSNKVTEKGKDVELRCDPISGHTALYWYRQSLGQGLEFLIYFQGNSAPDKSGLPSDRFSAERTGGSVSTLTIQRTQQEDSAVYLCASSLAGGRAGDTQYFGPGTRLTVL.

The V gene is TRBV27, the J gene TRBJ2-5, with a possible D match to TRBD2 (5 bases). Between the trimmed V and J ends, which lost 2 bases and 4 bases, there was a span of 11 bases. From germline, CDR1 is MNHEY and CDR2 SMNVEV (reference sequence). The CDR3 has 14 amino acids. CDR3 residues: CASSLMPGIETQYF. DNA for the CDR3: TGTGCCAGCAGTTTAATGCCGGGGATAGAGACCCAGTACTTC.